Listed below are T cell receptor beta chains from one sample, sequenced in a study of OX40 agonist ivuxolimab in advanced cancers. TCRdb's table, derived via immunoSEQ multiplex PCR, lists solely in-frame clones and lacks some. This sample carries roughly 48,000 clones, around 85% of them seen once, and the ten largest clones take 1.1%. This material consisted of CD4+ or CD8+ T cells sorted from blood, taken in a trial of the OX40 agonist ivuxolimab. The source of these receptors is an adult with an advanced solid tumor such as melanoma, head and neck, liver or kidney cancer. CDR3s include the opening cysteine and the closing phenylalanine or tryptophan. Each record gives: J gene, clone size, D gene, V gene, CDR3 length, CDR3 DNA, CDR3 protein. D genes are given only for firm matches. The size field is filled for only some rows; it gives once, few, many or a size class.

>TRBJ2-1|.|TRBD2|TRBV4-1|16
TGCGCCAGCAGCCAAGGTAGCGGGGGCTCCTACAATGAGCAGTTCTTC
CASSQGSGGSYNEQFF
>TRBJ2-3|.|.|TRBV4-3|15
TGCGCCAGCAGCCAAACTGGCAGATACACAGATACGCAGTATTTT
CASSQTGRYTDTQYF
>TRBJ1-1|.|.|TRBV28|17
TGTGCCAGCAGTTCCCTCTGGGGTGGACAGCCGAGCACTGAAGCTTTCTTT
CASSSLWGGQPSTEAFF
>TRBJ2-5|.|TRBD2|TRBV5-4|15
TGTGCCAGCAGCTTCACGGGGGGGCGGCAGGAGACCCAGTACTTC
CASSFTGGRQETQYF
>TRBJ1-2|once|.|TRBV25-1|14
TGTGCCAGCAGGGGATCTAGCGGATTTGGAGGCTACACCTTC
CASRGSSGFGGYTF
>TRBJ1-4|few|.|TRBV15|16
TGTGCCACCAGCAGAGATCAACGATGGGTTTCAGGGAAACTGTTTTTT
CATSRDQRWVSGKLFF
>TRBJ2-5|.|TRBD1|TRBV7-7|14
TGTGCTAGCAGCCGGACAGGGGCCGGCGAGACCCAGTACTTC
CASSRTGAGETQYF
>TRBJ2-6|.|.|TRBV5-4|15
TGTGCCAGCAGCTTGGAGGGAACTGGGGCCAACGTCCTGACTTTC
CASSLEGTGANVLTF
>TRBJ2-2|few|TRBD1|TRBV4-3|17
TGCGCCAGCAGCCGAACCCGGGACAGGGAAGACACCGGGGAGCTGTTTTTT
CASSRTRDREDTGELFF
>TRBJ1-1|.|.|TRBV9|16
TGTGCCAGCAGCGTAGATGGGGGTACCCTCCACGGTGAAGCTTTCTTT
CASSVDGGTLHGEAFF
>TRBJ2-7|.|.|TRBV29-1|14
TGCAGCGTTGAAGGGAGAGGGGGGTCCTACGAGCAGTACTTC
CSVEGRGGSYEQYF
>TRBJ1-1|.|.|TRBV7-2|14
TGTGCCAGCAGAAGGAGTATCCAAGACACTGAAGCTTTCTTT
CASRRSIQDTEAFF
>TRBJ1-1|.|.|TRBV10-3|13
TGTGCCATCAGTGAGAATATGAACACTGAAGCTTTCTTT
CAISENMNTEAFF
>TRBJ2-3|.|.|TRBV7-2|15
TGTGCCAGCACTAATAGGCGGGGGCCGGGAGATACGCAGTATTTT
CASTNRRGPGDTQYF
>TRBJ2-5|.|TRBD1|TRBV5-4|17
TGTGCCAGCAGCTCAGCCCTCCGGGACAGGGGGCGAGAGACCCAGTACTTC
CASSSALRDRGRETQYF
>TRBJ2-1|.|TRBD1|TRBV19|14
TGTGCCAGTGACCCTCGGACAGGGGGCAATGAGCAGTTCTTC
CASDPRTGGNEQFF
>TRBJ2-7|.|.|TRBV5-1|11
TGCGCCAGCAGTTCAGGGGACGAGCAGTACTTC
CASSSGDEQYF
>TRBJ2-1|.|TRBD1|TRBV7-3|15
TGTGCCAGCAGCCTCGGGACAGGGTTGCTCAATGAGCAGTTCTTC
CASSLGTGLLNEQFF
>TRBJ2-5|.|.|TRBV7-3|13
TGTGCCAGCAGCCTGGGAATTCAAGAGACCCAGTACTTC
CASSLGIQETQYF
>TRBJ2-5|.|.|TRBV6-6|11
TGTGCCAGCAGTACCGGACGGATTCAGTACTTC
CASSTGRIQYF
>TRBJ1-2|.|.|TRBV2|13
TGTGCCAGCAGGGGGGACGCGAACTATGGCTACACCTTC
CASRGDANYGYTF
>TRBJ2-1|once|.|TRBV9|12
TGTGCCAGCAGCGAAATTTACAATGAGCAGTTCTTC
CASSEIYNEQFF
>TRBJ2-7|.|TRBD2|TRBV6-1|14
TGTGCCAGCAGTTTTAGCGGGGGTCCCTACGAGCAGTACTTC
CASSFSGGPYEQYF
>TRBJ2-5|.|.|TRBV7-2|13
TGTGCCAGCAGCCACCCGCCGACGGCGACCCAGTACTTC
CASSHPPTATQYF
>TRBJ2-7|.|TRBD2|TRBV13|14
TGTGCCAGCACCCGACTAGCGATGAGATACGAGCAGTACTTC
CASTRLAMRYEQYF
>TRBJ1-6|.|TRBD1|TRBV30|17
TGTGCCTGGAAAGTGGGCAGGGGGCGGCGTGGGGATTCACCCCTCCACTTT
CAWKVGRGRRGDSPLHF
>TRBJ2-7|.|TRBD1|TRBV10-3|15
TGTGCCATCAAGTTGGGACAGGGGGCTTACTACGAGCAGTACTTC
CAIKLGQGAYYEQYF
>TRBJ2-7|.|.|TRBV4-2|18
TGTGCCAGCAGCCAAGATTGGGACAGATCGAGCGGGCCCTACGAGCAGTACTTC
CASSQDWDRSSGPYEQYF
>TRBJ2-3|.|TRBD2|TRBV19|15
TGTGCCAGTAGTGCGCAGGGAGGGGAGACGGATACGCAGTATTTT
CASSAQGGETDTQYF
>TRBJ2-2|.|.|TRBV7-9|13
TGTGCCAGCAGCTTCATGGTCCCCGGGGAGCTGTTTTTT
CASSFMVPGELFF
>TRBJ1-6|.|.|TRBV20-1|11
TGCAGTGCCCCAGCCGCTTCACCCCTCCACTTT
CSAPAASPLHF
>TRBJ2-2|.|.|TRBV7-9|15
TGTGCCAGCAGCTTAATGGGACTTGGCACCGGGGAGCTGTTTTTT
CASSLMGLGTGELFF
>TRBJ1-1|.|.|TRBV7-9|12
TGTGCCAGCAGCCTGGACGGATTTGAAGCTTTCTTT
CASSLDGFEAFF
>TRBJ2-1|.|.|TRBV7-2|12
TGTGCCAGCAGCTCACTTGGAAATGAGCAGTTCTTC
CASSSLGNEQFF
>TRBJ1-2|.|TRBD1|TRBV5-1|14
TGCGCCAGCAGCATAGGGGGACAGGACTATGGCTACACCTTC
CASSIGGQDYGYTF
>TRBJ2-2|.|TRBD2|TRBV19|14
TGTGCCAGTACGGGCGGGGGGTACACCGGGGAGCTGTTTTTT
CASTGGGYTGELFF
>TRBJ2-7|.|TRBD2|TRBV7-2|18
TGTGCCAGCAGCTTTAGGCCAGGGACTAGCGGGAGGACATACGAGCAGTACTTC
CASSFRPGTSGRTYEQYF
>TRBJ2-2|.|.|TRBV27|14
TGTGCCAGCAGCCAAGGACGGAAAACCGGGGAGCTGTTTTTT
CASSQGRKTGELFF
>TRBJ2-3|.|.|TRBV28|13
TGTGCCTCCAGCCTCGAGGACACAGATACGCAGTATTTT
CASSLEDTDTQYF
>TRBJ1-6|.|.|TRBV27|17
TGTGCCAGCAGTCCCATACCCCCCAGCTCCTATAATTCACCCCTCCACTTT
CASSPIPPSSYNSPLHF
>TRBJ1-2|.|.|TRBV27|13
TGTGCCAGCAGTTCAGGAACTAACTATGGCTACACCTTC
CASSSGTNYGYTF
>TRBJ2-2|.|.|TRBV30|13
TGTGCCTGGAGTGTACAGATCTCCGGGGAGCTGTTTTTT
CAWSVQISGELFF
>TRBJ1-2|.|.|TRBV19|12
TGTGCCAGTAGCCTACCCCGCTATGGCTACACCTTC
CASSLPRYGYTF
>TRBJ1-1|.|.|TRBV30|11
TGTGCCTGGAGTGATAGGACTGAAGCTTTCTTT
CAWSDRTEAFF
>TRBJ2-6|.|.|TRBV9|14
TGTGCCAGCAGCGTAAATACTGGGGCCAACGTCCTGACTTTC
CASSVNTGANVLTF
>TRBJ2-7|.|TRBD2|TRBV2|17
TGTGCCAGCATTACGGCTACCCCGGGACTAGCCTCGAACGAGCAGTACTTC
CASITATPGLASNEQYF
>TRBJ2-1|.|.|TRBV7-2|15
TGTGCCAGCAGCTACCACGACAGTTACTACAATGAGCAGTTCTTC
CASSYHDSYYNEQFF